Each of the 20 T cell receptor beta chains below was sequenced from the same sample in a study of blood T cell repertoires in COVID-19. Only in-frame clones appear in the TCRdb table, and some are missing; sequencing was by immunoSEQ multiplex PCR. The sample has under 250,000 clones, 80% to 90% seen once. The sequencing input was PBMCs or T cells enriched from blood (not recorded which). The receptors derive from a woman aged 40 to 50 who had been exposed to COVID-19.

This clone has a single count. The chain is built from TRBV19 and TRBJ1-1, with D maybe TRBD1 (6 bases). Germline V lookup: CDR1 LNHDA, CDR2 SQIVND (reference sequence). V was cut by 5 bases and J by 6 bases, with 16 bases left in between. The CDR3 totals 14 residues. CDR3 region: CASSWGGDLAEAFF. CDR3 nucleotide sequence: TGTGCCAGTAGTTGGGGGGGCGATTTGGCTGAAGCTTTCTTT.

The genes are TRBV30 and TRBJ2-3; 10 positions agree with TRBD2. After removal of 5 bases from V and 2 bases from J, the junction contained 10 bases not matched to a gene. CDR3 length: 16 amino acids. Germline V gene lookup returns CDR1 GTSNPN and CDR2 SVGIG (reference sequence). The CDR3 DNA sequence: TGTGCCTGGGGGGGCTGGACTAGCGGAGCCACAGATACGCAGTATTTT. Amino acids: CAWGGWTSGATDTQYF.

This rearrangement joins TRBV20-1 to TRBJ1-4; unclear D gene. This CDR3 is built from 11 residues. Germline values: CDR1 DFQATT, CDR2 SNEGSKA (reference sequence). Trimming removed 2 bases from V and 5 bases from J, with 3 bases in between. The CDR3 protein is CSARLNEKLFF. CDR3 DNA: TGCAGTGCTAGACTCAATGAAAAACTGTTTTTT.

The chain joins TRBV7-9 to TRBJ1-1, with D possibly being TRBD1 (6 bases). The CDR3 extends over 15 amino acids. Germline CDR1 SEHNR, CDR2 FQNEAQ (reference sequence). Trimming left V 3 bases short and J 1 base short, with 12 bases between. Here the CDR3 reads CASSFYRDGNTEAFF. The CDR3 DNA follows: TGTGCCAGCAGCTTTTACAGGGATGGGAACACTGAAGCTTTCTTT. The full variable domain, completed using reference TRBV7-9 and TRBJ1-1, is DTGVSQNPRHKITKRGQNVTFRCDPISEHNRLYWYRQTLGQGPEFLTYFQNEAQLEKSRLLSDRFSAERPKGSFSTLEIQRTEQGDSAMYLCASSFYRDGNTEAFFGQGTRLTVV.

This chain links TRBV6-2 or TRBV6-3 with TRBJ2-1; tentative D call: TRBD2 (5 bases). The CDR3 length is 16 residues. Germline CDR1 and CDR2: MNHEY and SVGEGT. Trimming left V 4 bases short and J 1 base short, with 14 bases between. The CDR3 is CASSFSYSASYNEQFF. The CDR3 DNA follows: TGTGCCAGCAGTTTTTCCTATAGCGCATCCTACAATGAGCAGTTCTTC.

V is TRBV12-2 and J is TRBJ1-2. TRBV12-2 is a known pseudogene. The CDR3 contains 16 residues. The DNA for the CDR3 is TGTGCAAGTCGCTTTCTCGGCCAGAGGGCTAACTATGGCTACACCTTC. Amino acid sequence: CASRFLGQRANYGYTF.

This clone was recorded only once. This chain links TRBV7-9 with TRBJ2-1; D perhaps matches TRBD1 (6 bases). Trimming took 3 bases from V and 5 from J, leaving 20 bases between them. The CDR3 runs 17 residues. Germline V CDR1 and CDR2: SEHNR, FQNEAQ (reference sequence). The CDR3 DNA is TGTGCCAGCAGCTTCACGCAAATTTTCCAGGGGAACAATGAGCAGTTCTTC. Translating gives CASSFTQIFQGNNEQFF.

The chain joins TRBV16 to TRBJ1-4; D is perhaps TRBD1 (6 bases). V gave up 2 bases and J gave up 2 bases, with 12 bases separating them. This CDR3 comprises 16 residues. Germline V gene lookup returns CDR1 KGHSY and CDR2 FQNENV. The CDR3 region is CASSQQNRATNEKLFF. CDR3 in DNA: TGTGCCAGCAGCCAACAAAACAGGGCGACTAATGAAAAACTGTTTTTT.

As for this clone: One junction end does not reproduce the germline sequence, and a read error may be involved. This chain uses TRBV5-1 with TRBJ1-2, with a tentative D call TRBD1 (6 bases). This CDR3 comprises 14 residues. Germline assignment: CDR1 SGHRS and CDR2 YFSETQ. CDR3 coding DNA: TGTGCCAGCAGCTTTGAAACAGGGAACTATGGCTACACCTTC. Its translation: CASSFETGNYGYTF.

This clone was detected only once. The genes are TRBV6-4 and TRBJ1-1; D not resolved. In germline, CDR1 is MRHNA, CDR2 SNTAGT. This CDR3 is 13 amino acids long. The CDR3 DNA is TGTGCTTTTCTACGGTTCATGAACACTGAAGCTTTCTTT. This gives the protein CAFLRFMNTEAFF.

The chain has TRBV15 and TRBJ1-1; D perhaps matches TRBD1 (6 bases). V was shortened by 6 bases and J by 1 base, with 12 bases between the two germline ends. Germline CDR1 reads LNHNV; CDR2 reads YYDKDF (reference sequence). This CDR3 spans 14 amino acids. CDR3: CATRNRARNTEAFF. CDR3 in DNA: TGTGCCACCAGGAACAGGGCACGGAACACTGAAGCTTTCTTT.

This rearrangement joins TRBV30 to TRBJ1-1, with D possibly TRBD1 on 5 matching bases. CDR1 is GTSNPN, CDR2 SVGIG, per germline (reference sequence). V shed 0 bases and J shed 0 bases, with 11 bases lying between them. This CDR3 has 15 amino acids. The CDR3 DNA reads TGTGCCTGGAGTGTGCAGACAGTTATGAACACTGAAGCTTTCTTT. It codes for CAWSVQTVMNTEAFF.

This chain links TRBV12-5 with TRBJ2-3; 9 bases map to TRBD2. CDR1 and CDR2 (germline): LGHNT, FRNRAP. V shed 5 bases and J 3 bases; nucleotides not matched to a gene: 21. CDR3 size: 20 residues. CDR3 loop: CASGVDFPGVLAGGTDTQYF. The CDR3 DNA reads TGTGCTAGTGGTGTTGATTTCCCGGGGGTACTAGCGGGTGGAACAGATACGCAGTATTTT.

Details on this clone: Other DNA variants within this sample encode the same CDR3. V gene TRBV6-1 combines with J gene TRBJ2-1; TRBD2 agrees at 9 bases. V shed 2 bases and J 3 bases; nucleotides not matched to a gene: 2. CDR3 size: 15 residues. CDR1 MNHNS and CDR2 SASEGT come from the germline V gene. CDR3 nucleotides: TGTGCCAGCAGTGAACTAGCGGGGAGCTACAATGAGCAGTTCTTC. Protein: CASSELAGSYNEQFF.

The chain combines TRBV7-9 with TRBJ1-1, with 7 bases matching TRBD1. The V segment lost 5 bases and the J segment 1 base; nucleotides outside the gene matches: 4. The CDR3 runs to 14 residues. CDR1 SEHNR and CDR2 FQNEAQ come from the germline V gene (reference sequence). CDR3 sequence reads: CASSQGDWNTEAFF. As DNA, the CDR3 is TGTGCCAGCAGCCAGGGGGATTGGAACACTGAAGCTTTCTTT.

This sequence joins TRBV29-1 and TRBJ1-2, with D possibly matching TRBD1 (5 bases). V was trimmed by 6 bases and J by 1 base, leaving 15 bases between them. CDR1 is SQVTM, CDR2 ANQGSEA, per germline. This CDR3 has 14 residues. The DNA of the CDR3 is TGCAGCGTAGGGAGGGGCGACGGTAACTATGGCTACACCTTC. This codes for CSVGRGDGNYGYTF.

The chain couples TRBV18 to TRBJ2-6; TRBD1 matches 7 bases. Per germline, CDR1 KGHSH and CDR2 LQKENI. The CDR3 is 17 residues long. Trimming took 3 bases from V and 0 from J; bases not matched to a gene: 5. The CDR3 is CASSPEGGSSGANVLTF. The CDR3 bases are TGTGCCAGCTCACCCGAAGGGGGCTCCTCTGGGGCCAACGTCCTGACTTTC.

This sequence joins TRBV19 and TRBJ1-2; 8 bases align to TRBD1. Germline V gene data show CDR1 as LNHDA and CDR2 as SQIVND (reference sequence). This CDR3 has 11 amino acids. The V segment lost 6 bases and the J segment 8 bases; nucleotides outside the gene matches: 2. CDR3 nucleotide sequence: TGTGCCAGTAGGACAGGGGTCGGCTACACCTTC. This codes for CASRTGVGYTF.

The rearrangement links TRBV5-1 to TRBJ1-4, with D perhaps TRBD1 (5 bases). Germline V gene sequence: CDR1 SGHRS, CDR2 YFSETQ. The CDR3 contains 14 residues. Trimming pared 1 base from V and 8 bases from J, leaving 12 bases between. The CDR3 region has the DNA TGCGCCAGCAGCTTGTGGGGGGACGAGGAAAAACTGTTTTTT. Protein sequence: CASSLWGDEEKLFF.

The gene calls are TRBV4-1 and TRBJ2-3; 10 bases agree with TRBD1. The trim removed 4 bases at V and 4 bases at J, leaving 14 bases unmatched. This CDR3 spans 18 amino acids. CDR1 is MGHRA and CDR2 is YSYEKL in the germline V gene. CDR3 residues: CASSPKRGTGEDSDTQYF. CDR3 DNA: TGCGCCAGCAGCCCCAAGCGGGGGACAGGGGAGGATTCAGATACGCAGTATTTT.